Shown below are 4 T cell receptor beta chains from a single sample sequenced in a study of T-cell reconstitution after alpha-beta-depleted transplantation in children (dated by TCRdb to 2015 to 2016). Receptor amplification or capture employed PCR. Sequencing instrument: Illumina HiSeq 2500. TCR library preparation used molecular barcoding, with unique molecular identifiers applied to normalize quantification of the TCRbeta repertoire. The public reads were run again by TCRdb, first through fastp at Q25 and then through MiXCR, and only productive beta chains were kept. Here each entry gathers all rows of one CDR3 protein and keeps the most common genes and DNA. The sample includes 450,000 to 600,000 distinct CDR3 sequences, with 32% observed a single time. Approximately 2.3% of the sample lies in the top ten. This specimen was PBMCs from the stem cell graft donor, taken from the stem cell graft. The receptor source for this set is a human donor who donated a stem cell graft to a child with aplastic anemia.

This chain links TRBV27 with TRBJ1-1; perhaps TRBD1 as D (5 bases). Germline V gene lookup returns CDR1 MNHEY and CDR2 SMNVEV (reference sequence). V shed 4 bases and J shed 8 bases, with 14 bases lying between them. There are 13 residues in the CDR3. CDR3 sequence reads: CASSSISRAEAFF. In DNA, the CDR3 is TGTGCCAGCAGTTCTATAAGCAGGGCCGAAGCTTTCTTT.

J is TRBJ2-1 and V is TRBV29-1, with 10 positions matching TRBD1. The CDR3 runs 14 residues. CDR1 and CDR2 from the germline V gene are SQVTM and ANQGSEA. Trimming took 5 bases from V and 5 from J; bases not matched to a gene: 6. CDR3 nucleotide sequence: TGCAGCGTTCAGGACAGGGGGAGGAACAATGAGCAGTTCTTC. This codes for CSVQDRGRNNEQFF.

The chain employs TRBV27 and TRBJ2-7; a weak D match, TRBD1 (5 bases). The CDR3 has 17 amino acids. The germline V gene has CDR1 MNHEY and CDR2 SMNVEV (reference sequence). Trimming stripped 6 bases from V and 0 bases from J, with 21 bases between. The CDR3 loop is CASRKNLRARDSYEQYF. The CDR3 bases are TGTGCCAGCAGAAAAAATCTCAGGGCTCGTGACTCCTACGAGCAGTACTTC.

A few counts support this clonotype. The J gene is TRBJ2-1, the V gene TRBV28; 9 nucleotides line up with TRBD2. CDR3 size: 16 residues. The germline CDR1 and CDR2 sequences are MDHEN and SYDVKM. V lost 5 bases to trimming and J lost 8 bases; unmatched junction nucleotides: 13. DNA of the CDR3: TGTGCCAGCAGTCTCCTTAGCGGGAGCGATGGCGATGAGCAGTTCTTC. It codes for CASSLLSGSDGDEQFF.